This TCR beta chain was captured by sequencing in a study of neurological immune-mediated disorders. Study-wide findings and caveats: TCR-beta repertoires seemed private in all groups, with no expanded CDR3 amino acid sequences shared.

Ten or more counts support this clonotype. The antigen remains undetermined. Germline-derived CDR1 and CDR2 are SGHRS and YFSETQ. This CDR3 region has 17 residues. The V end lost 0 bases, the J end lost 2 bases, and 15 bases lay between the germline ends. Over 160 million TCR-beta sequences, together covering 15-18 subjects, were produced by every individual sequencing run that was carried out. TCRdb recomputed calls from the 5' RACE reads with MiXCR, one row per CDR3 protein. The table shows fewer than 50,000 distinct CDR3 sequences, with roughly 10% occurring only once. Time point specified: technical triplicate 1.

Sequencing used PBMCs. The chain couples TRBV5-1 to TRBJ2-1; D may be TRBD1 (6 bases). The origin of this receptor is a man in his fifties or sixties with HTLV-1-associated myelopathy (HAM/TSP). The DNA for the CDR3 is TGCGCCAGCAGCTTGGGCAGTCTTCCAGGGGCCTACAATGAGCAGTTCTTC. It encodes CASSLGSLPGAYNEQFF.